This T cell receptor (beta chain) stems from a study of blood T cell repertoires in COVID-19. Study background: COVID-19 samples collected from the United States, Italy and Spain covered acute and convalescent phases.

Recruitment covered under 25 US areas and drew participants whose ages spanned about 18 to 95 years. Symptom resolution, clearance, or two negative PCRs marked donors in Cohort 3 as recovered. CDR1 and CDR2 (germline): MGHRA, YSYEKL. The CDR3 is 18 amino acids. Trimming took off 3 bases at V and 0 bases at J, with 21 bases between the two ends. Data came from immunoSEQ multiplex PCR; TCRdb stores just in-frame clones and leaves some out. The sample holds under 200,000 clones, about four fifths seen once. Specimen: PBMCs or T cells enriched from blood (not recorded which). This clonotype was sampled from a man in his fifties or sixties who had recovered from COVID-19. This sequence joins TRBV4-1 and TRBJ2-7; D possibly corresponds to TRBD2 (5 bases). This CDR3 is CASSQEVGRLPRSYEQYF. In DNA form, the CDR3 reads TGCGCCAGCAGCCAGGAGGTTGGACGCCTACCCCGCTCCTACGAGCAGTACTTC.